The 22 T cell receptor beta chains presented below share a single source sample, sequenced in a study of shared clonotypes between healthy human individuals. Repertoires were generated with immunoSEQ multiplex PCR, while TCRdb's copy carries only in-frame clones and drops some. The table includes 900,000 to 1,200,000 clones, approximately 78% detected once. The material sequenced was memory CD4+ T cells from PBMCs. Subset indicated: CD45RA-negative fraction. These receptors originate from a man aged 18 to 30 in good health. Some clones in this sample may be carry-over from other donors' samples.

J is TRBJ2-7 and V is TRBV5-1; 7 positions agree with TRBD2. Unmatched junction bases numbered 7, after V lost 2 bases and J lost 2 bases. CDR1 and CDR2 from the germline V gene are SGHRS and YFSETQ. The CDR3 has 15 amino acids. CDR3 loop: CASSFSGSPAYEQYF. As DNA, the CDR3 is TGCGCCAGCAGCTTTAGCGGGTCCCCCGCCTACGAGCAGTACTTC.

The chain uses TRBV6-1 and TRBJ2-1; the D gene is possibly TRBD1 (6 bases). Germline V CDR1 and CDR2: MNHNS, SASEGT. V lost 4 bases and J lost 6, with 25 bases in between. The CDR3 totals 18 residues. CDR3 sequence reads: CASSAHTGFQKLINEQFF. In DNA form, the CDR3 reads TGTGCCAGCAGTGCCCATACAGGGTTTCAGAAATTAATCAATGAGCAGTTCTTC.

The genes are TRBV7-3 and TRBJ2-1; 9 bases map to TRBD2. The ends lost 1 base at V and 6 bases at J; junction bases unmatched: 13. The CDR3 spans 18 residues. The V gene's germline CDR1 is SGHTA and CDR2 FQGTGA. As DNA, the CDR3 is TGTGCCAGCAGCTTAAAGGCCCGGGCTAGCGGGAAATTCAATGAGCAGTTCTTC. It yields the protein CASSLKARASGKFNEQFF.

This chain links TRBV25-1 with TRBJ2-5; a weak D match, TRBD2 (5 bases). The better agreement between TRBJ2-7 and the DNA end casts doubt on the J call. Germline V gene data show CDR1 as MGHDK and CDR2 as SYGVNS. The CDR3 is 14 residues long. The CDR3 region is CASSELGVAYEQYF. Written as DNA, the CDR3 is TGTGCCAGCAGTGAACTGGGAGTCGCCTACGAGCAGTACTTC.

This clone was observed once. This chain links TRBV28 with TRBJ2-7; tentatively, D is TRBD2 (5 bases). The CDR3 sequence is 12 residues long. CDR1 and CDR2 (germline): MDHEN, SYDVKM. V lost 1 base and J 7 bases, leaving 8 bases between the germline ends. CDR3 protein: CASSLLEGEQYF. The DNA of the CDR3 is TGTGCCAGCAGTTTATTAGAGGGAGAGCAGTACTTC. The full variable domain, with the rest looked up from reference TRBV28 and TRBJ2-7, is DVKVTQSSRYLVKRTGEKVFLECVQDMDHENMFWYRQDPGLGLRLIYFSYDVKMKEKGDIPEGYSVSREKKERFSLILESASTNQTSMYLCASSLLEGEQYFGPGTRLTVT.

The rearrangement joins TRBV6-1 to TRBJ1-3; the D gene is possibly TRBD1 (5 bases). This CDR3 spans 16 amino acids. V dropped 4 bases and J dropped 2 bases, with 15 bases sitting between them. Germline assignment: CDR1 MNHNS and CDR2 SASEGT. DNA for the CDR3: TGTGCCAGCAGTGGGGGGTACAGTTCCCCTGGAAACACCATATATTTT. It encodes CASSGGYSSPGNTIYF.

In regard to this clone: A read error may explain this, as a much larger clone is one base away. The chain has TRBV27 and TRBJ1-5; 10 bases are a match to TRBD1. CDR1 and CDR2 (germline): MNHEY, SMNVEV (reference sequence). The length of the CDR3 is 14 residues. The V segment lost 5 bases and the J segment 2 bases; nucleotides outside the gene matches: 0. The chain's CDR3 is CASSGTGGNQPQHF. CDR3 nucleotides: TGTGCCAGCAGTGGGACAGGGGGCAATCAGCCCCAGCATTTT.

The CDR3 sequence: CASRSTSGHTDTQYF. Written as DNA, the CDR3 is TGCGCCAGCAGGTCCACTAGCGGGCACACAGATACGCAGTATTTT. The chain employs TRBV5-1 and TRBJ2-3; TRBD2 matches at 9 bases. Germline-derived CDR1 and CDR2 are SGHRS and YFSETQ. This CDR3 has 15 amino acids. V lost 5 bases to trimming and J lost 2 bases; unmatched junction nucleotides: 6.

A few counts support this clone. At the DNA level, this CDR3 is encoded by other sequences in the same sample as well. This chain joins TRBV7-2 and TRBJ2-7; D uncertain. This CDR3 is 11 amino acids long. Germline lookup yields CDR1 SGHTA and CDR2 FQGNSA. Deletions cut 5 bases from V and 1 base from J, with 3 bases between. Written as DNA, the CDR3 is TGTGCCAGCAGCCTTTCCTACGAGCAGTACTTC. Protein: CASSLSYEQYF. The entire variable domain, with the rest obtained from reference TRBV7-2 and TRBJ2-7, is as follows: GAGVSQSPSNKVTEKGKDVELRCDPISGHTALYWYRQSLGQGLEFLIYFQGNSAPDKSGLPSDRFSAERTGGSVSTLTIQRTQQEDSAVYLCASSLSYEQYFGPGTRLTVT.

This clone was counted between two and nine times. Other DNA sequences in the same sample also yield this CDR3. V usage is TRBV4-1 and J usage is TRBJ2-7; D perhaps matches TRBD2 (5 bases). CDR3 size: 13 residues. The V gene lost 2 bases and the J gene lost 5 bases, with 10 bases spanning the gap. Per germline, CDR1 MGHRA and CDR2 YSYEKL. The CDR3 nucleotides are TGCGCCAGCAGCCAACGGGCCGGGGACGAGCAGTACTTC. It yields the protein CASSQRAGDEQYF.

The V and J genes are TRBV5-4 and TRBJ2-5, with a possible D match to TRBD1 (6 bases). Trimming removed 2 bases from V and 3 bases from J, with 11 bases in between. This CDR3 region has 14 residues. Germline V gene lookup returns CDR1 SGHNT and CDR2 YYREEE (reference sequence). In DNA form, the CDR3 reads TGTGCCAGCAGCTTCAATACAGGGAAAGAGACCCAGTACTTC. This gives the protein CASSFNTGKETQYF.

The chain carries TRBV5-1 and TRBJ1-1, with D possibly being TRBD1 (6 bases). CDR3 length: 16 residues. V was shortened by 5 bases and J by 4 bases, with 21 bases between the two germline ends. Germline CDR1 SGHRS, CDR2 YFSETQ. The CDR3 region has the DNA TGCGCCAGCAGAGATCAACCGGGACCCAGGGGCACTGAAGCTTTCTTT. It translates to CASRDQPGPRGTEAFF.

This clone showed up just a few times. Other DNA sequences within the sample encode an identical CDR3. The V call is TRBV20-1, the J call TRBJ2-7; D perhaps matches TRBD2 (5 bases). Trimming pared 1 base from V and 6 bases from J, leaving 7 bases between. CDR1 is DFQATT and CDR2 is SNEGSKA in the germline V gene (reference sequence). The CDR3 is 11 residues long. CDR3 nucleotide sequence: TGCAGTGCTAGAGGAGGGAGCGAGCAGTACTTC. It yields the protein CSARGGSEQYF.

The chain combines TRBV6-1 with TRBJ2-1, with D tentatively TRBD2 (6 bases). The germline CDR1 and CDR2 sequences are MNHNS and SASEGT. V was trimmed by 8 bases and J by 0 bases, leaving 14 bases between them. CDR3 size: 15 residues. The CDR3 DNA is TGTGCCAGCTTGACGGGAGTTAACTCCTACAATGAGCAGTTCTTC. It yields the protein CASLTGVNSYNEQFF.

The chain carries TRBV5-4 and TRBJ2-1; TRBD2 agrees at 11 bases. Germline CDR1 is SGHNT and CDR2 is YYREEE (reference sequence). Trimming took 4 bases from V and 4 from J; bases not matched to a gene: 7. The CDR3 has 16 residues. Here the CDR3 reads CASSRTTSGAYNEQFF. CDR3 nucleotide sequence: TGTGCCAGCAGCCGCACGACTAGCGGGGCGTACAATGAGCAGTTCTTC.

The gene calls are TRBV7-4 and TRBJ2-5, with D unclear. The CDR3 covers 19 residues. Germline CDR1 and CDR2: SGHVT and SQSDAQ. Trimming left V 4 bases short and J 3 bases short, with 27 bases between. CDR3 nucleotide sequence: TGTGCCAGCAGCTACCCCGATAACGGCACGCAAACGTTAAAAGAGACCCAGTACTTC. Encoded protein: CASSYPDNGTQTLKETQYF.

Turning to this clone: A much larger clonotype is one base distant, so this may be a read error. V and J are TRBV28 and TRBJ2-5; D perhaps matches TRBD2 (5 bases). Germline CDR1 reads MDHEN; CDR2 reads SYDVKM. This CDR3 has 14 residues. V lost 10 bases, J lost 2 bases, and 17 bases lay in between. The CDR3 region is CATIARGRQETQYF. As DNA, the CDR3 is TGTGCCACTATAGCGAGAGGGAGACAAGAGACCCAGTACTTC.

The chain employs TRBV4-2 and TRBJ2-7, with a weak D call TRBD2 (6 bases). From germline, CDR1 is LGHNA and CDR2 YNFKEQ. Trimming removed 4 bases from V and 2 bases from J, with 15 bases in between. The CDR3 is made up of 15 amino acids. The CDR3 sequence is CASSPAGGTAYEQYF. The CDR3 DNA reads as TGTGCCAGCAGCCCCGCGGGTGGGACTGCCTACGAGCAGTACTTC.

V is TRBV11-1 and J is TRBJ2-2; D remains unclear. The CDR3 is made up of 15 amino acids. The V end lost 1 base, the J end lost 2 bases, and 8 bases lay between the germline ends. Germline CDR1 and CDR2: SGHAT and FQDESV (reference sequence). In DNA form, the CDR3 reads TGTGCCAGCAGCTTAGAGCCAGGAAACACCGGGGAGCTGTTTTTT. This sequence encodes CASSLEPGNTGELFF.

The chain has TRBV27 and TRBJ2-7; either TRBD1 or TRBD2 may supply D (5 bases each). The V end was cut by 7 bases, the J end by 0 bases, with 10 bases between. There are 13 residues in the CDR3. CDR1 and CDR2 from the germline V gene are MNHEY and SMNVEV (reference sequence). The CDR3 loop is CASNRDGSYEQYF. CDR3 DNA: TGTGCCAGCAATAGGGACGGCTCCTACGAGCAGTACTTC.

The J gene is TRBJ2-5, the V gene TRBV27, with TRBD2 matching over 11 bases. This CDR3 is 14 amino acids long. CDR1 and CDR2 from the germline V gene are MNHEY and SMNVEV (reference sequence). V lost 3 bases, J lost 4 bases, and 1 base stayed unmatched. Here the CDR3 DNA reads TGTGCCAGCAGTTTTGGGACTAGCGGAGAGACCCAGTACTTC. This codes for CASSFGTSGETQYF.

The rearrangement links TRBV21-1 to TRBJ2-7; the table calls TRBD1, which could not be checked here. TRBV21-1 is shown as a pseudogene. This CDR3 region has 14 residues. The CDR3 loop is CASSIGTGAYEQYF. DNA for the CDR3: TGTGCCAGCAGCATAGGGACAGGGGCCTACGAGCAGTACTTC.